This T cell receptor beta chain was profiled in a study of shared clonotypes between healthy human individuals. Study-level results: Naive subsets usually exceeded memory subsets in estimated richness. Incomplete sequencing of sorted subsets was indicated by rarefaction despite large depth.

The CDR3 spans 14 residues. Deletions cut 1 base from V and 1 base from J, with 7 bases between. Looked up from germline, CDR1 is KGHSH and CDR2 is LQKENI. The data were produced by immunoSEQ multiplex PCR, yet TCRdb's version contains in-frame clones alone and is incomplete. This table has approximately 1.5 million clones, 95% to 99% appearing once. In the case of this clone: Its antigen is undetermined.

The sample was naive CD4+ T cells sorted from blood. Subset described: CD45RA+ positively selected. The source of this sequence is a man aged 30 to 39 in good health. J is TRBJ2-5 and V is TRBV18, with D maybe TRBD2 (5 bases). CDR3 sequence reads: CASSPREFQETQYF. CDR3 nucleotides: TGTGCCAGCTCACCACGGGAGTTCCAAGAGACCCAGTACTTC.